This T cell receptor (beta chain) came from a study of vaccination and CD4 T cells after COVID-19. The Oncomine TCR Beta short-read assay was what sequenced the DNA obtained from cultured CD4+ T cells. TCRdb reanalysed the PCR reads using MiXCR and keeps one entry per CDR3 protein. The sample contains about 10,000 distinct CDR3 sequences, roughly half of which appear only once. With regard to this clonotype: The antigen remains unidentified.

Regarding treatment: roughly 10-day PBMC culture with coronavirus spike peptide pools or control peptides (ViraFEST assay). V dropped 1 base and J dropped 7 bases, with 11 bases sitting between them. Germline V gives CDR1 SEHNR, CDR2 FQNEAQ (reference sequence). CDR3 length: 15 residues. This sequence joins TRBV7-9 and TRBJ1-6; D may be TRBD1 (5 bases). The TCR originated in a human donor who had recovered from COVID-19. The sequenced material came from CD4+ T cells from blood, cultured in vitro. The CDR3 DNA sequence: TGTGCCAGCAGCTTAGTGGCAGGGCCCAATTCACCCCTCCACTTT. Protein product: CASSLVAGPNSPLHF.